Listed below are T cell receptor beta chains from one sample, sequenced in a study of blood T cell repertoires in COVID-19. This table comes from immunoSEQ multiplex PCR, and its TCRdb copy is limited to in-frame clones, with some not included. The data hold over 450,000 clones, with about 89% observed a single time. The sample comprised peripheral blood. Receptors originate from a woman between 50 and 59 years old with COVID-19, enrolled during active disease. The conserved cysteine and the conserved F or W are not part of the CDR3 here.

J gene: TRBJ2-7; V gene: TRBV30; CDR3 protein: AWSAGGGPYEQY
J gene: TRBJ1-2; V gene: TRBV4-1; CDR3 protein: ASSQVGLART
J gene: TRBJ2-7; V gene: TRBV29-1; CDR3 protein: SVMSGTTYEQY
J gene: TRBJ1-2; V gene: TRBV5-4; CDR3 protein: ASSSGIVRLYGYT
J gene: TRBJ1-6; V gene: TRBV3-1/TRBV3-2; CDR3 protein: ASSQVLAGRSPLH
J gene: TRBJ1-2; V gene: TRBV6-5; CDR3 protein: ASNPSGDIYGYT
J gene: TRBJ2-3; V gene: TRBV24-1; CDR3 protein: ATSGGATDTQY
J gene: TRBJ1-4; V gene: TRBV7-8; CDR3 protein: ASSLEFGTDLTNEKLF
J gene: TRBJ2-3; V gene: TRBV11-2; CDR3 protein: ASSSGGAGDTQY
J gene: TRBJ2-6; V gene: TRBV5-1; CDR3 protein: ASSLAPGAPQTGANVLT
J gene: TRBJ1-2; V gene: TRBV7-2; CDR3 protein: ASSLAVPNYGYT
J gene: TRBJ2-5; V gene: TRBV7-2; CDR3 protein: ASSQAPSGGWETQY
J gene: TRBJ2-1; V gene: TRBV7-3; CDR3 protein: ASSSTLLLGQGRGEQF
J gene: TRBJ2-3; V gene: TRBV7-3; CDR3 protein: ASSLAGGTTDTQY
J gene: TRBJ1-1; V gene: TRBV7-6; CDR3 protein: ASSLSGPDTEAF
J gene: TRBJ1-5; V gene: TRBV29-1; CDR3 protein: SVEVGGTGQPQH
J gene: TRBJ2-2; V gene: TRBV30; CDR3 protein: AWSVERGGGAPGELF
J gene: TRBJ2-3; V gene: TRBV30; CDR3 protein: AWERLAMDTQY
J gene: TRBJ2-3; V gene: TRBV7-3; CDR3 protein: ASSLTRVADTQY
J gene: TRBJ2-1; V gene: TRBV9; CDR3 protein: ASSVAGTGGYNEQF
J gene: TRBJ1-1; V gene: TRBV29-1; CDR3 protein: SAQEGSNTEAF
J gene: TRBJ1-5; V gene: TRBV6-5; CDR3 protein: ASSSTGGNQPQH